Included here is one T cell receptor (beta chain) sequence, with context. V dropped 5 bases and J dropped 0; count of bases not matched to a gene: 9. The CDR3 runs to 16 residues. Germline values: CDR1 KGHSH, CDR2 LQKENI. The data belong to a study of blood T cell repertoires in COVID-19. Study-wide context: T cells, B-cell-depleted T cells, or PBMCs provided the cDNA or gDNA that served as material.

Authors' methods: Estimates of nucleated cell counts were drawn from the amplification of reference gene primers. Assay: immunoSEQ multiplex PCR; the TCRdb copy retains only in-frame clones and omits some. D and trimming come from the DNA, and the V and J calls and clone size come from that table. Counted here are about 200,000 clones, around 85% occurring once; the ten biggest clones make up about 2.4%. The chain uses TRBV18 and TRBJ1-1, with 7 nucleotides matching TRBD1. Source material: peripheral blood. The receptor comes from a woman aged 70-85 years with COVID-19, enrolled during active disease. The CDR3 region is CASSGPDRIMNTEAFF. The CDR3 nucleotides are TGTGCCAGCTCAGGACCGGACAGGATCATGAACACTGAAGCTTTCTTT.